Below are 19 T cell receptor beta chains sequenced from a single sample in a study of CD8 T cells in Susac syndrome. After extraction with the RNeasy kit, 0.5 to 1 ug of the RNA was reverse transcribed using random hexamers. TCRdb analysed the immunoSEQ multiplex PCR reads with MiXCR anew, one entry per CDR3 protein. The profile shows 95,000 to 150,000 distinct CDR3 sequences, about 95% of them singletons. Sequenced material: CD8+ T cells from PBMCs. The origin of the receptors is a human donor with Susac syndrome.

The rearrangement uses TRBV4-3 and TRBJ2-7; the match to TRBD1 covers 7 bases. This CDR3 is 13 amino acids long. Per the germline V gene, CDR1 is LGHNA and CDR2 is YSLEER. The V and J ends lost 1 base and 7 bases, in that order; junction bases with no gene match: 4. The CDR3 sequence: CASSQATGWEQYF. The CDR3 DNA reads as TGCGCCAGCAGCCAAGCGACAGGGTGGGAGCAGTACTTC.

The V gene is TRBV29-1, the J gene TRBJ1-1, with a tentative D call TRBD1 (5 bases). Looked up from germline, CDR1 is SQVTM and CDR2 is ANQGSEA. The V end lost 6 bases, the J end lost 4 bases, and 9 bases lay between the germline ends. This CDR3 has 11 residues. CDR3 DNA: TGCAGCGTCAGGGAGGGCACTGAAGCTTTCTTT. It specifies CSVREGTEAFF.

V gene TRBV20-1 combines with J gene TRBJ1-2; 8 bases agree with TRBD1. With V trimmed by 5 bases and J by 3 bases, 5 bases remained unmatched. The CDR3 has 13 residues. Germline values: CDR1 DFQATT, CDR2 SNEGSKA (reference sequence). CDR3 loop: CSAEGQEDYGYTF. The CDR3 coding sequence is TGCAGTGCTGAGGGACAGGAAGACTATGGCTACACCTTC.

V usage is TRBV15 and J usage is TRBJ2-1, with TRBD2 as a possible D gene (7 bases). This CDR3 spans 15 amino acids. The germline gives CDR1 LNHNV, CDR2 YYDKDF (reference sequence). V shed 2 bases and J shed 7 bases, with 15 bases lying between them. The CDR3 DNA follows: TGTGCCACCAGCAGATCCGTGGGGGGGGCGAATGAGCAGTTCTTC. Amino acids: CATSRSVGGANEQFF.

A note on this clonotype: The junction does not match germline at one end; this may be a read error. CDR3 in DNA: TGCAGCGTCCGCAATCTTCAAGCCGAAAACATTCAGTACTTC. Translated: CSVRNLQAENIQYF. The gene calls are TRBV29-1 and TRBJ2-4; D call uncertain. Germline values: CDR1 SQVTM, CDR2 ANQGSEA. There are 14 residues in the CDR3.

V is TRBV4-3 and J is TRBJ2-6, with unresolved D. The V end lost 0 bases, the J end lost 4 bases, and 4 bases lay between the germline ends. This CDR3 has 14 amino acids. Germline CDR1 LGHNA, CDR2 YSLEER. The CDR3 bases are TGCGCCAGCAGCCAAGATGGGGGGGCCAACGTCCTGACTTTC. This encodes CASSQDGGANVLTF.

The CDR3 region is CASSVEGLYQETQYF. CDR3 DNA: TGTGCCAGCAGCGTAGAGGGATTGTACCAAGAGACCCAGTACTTC. V usage is TRBV9 and J usage is TRBJ2-5; unclear D gene. The CDR3 sequence is 15 residues long. V shed 0 bases and J shed 0 bases, with 9 bases lying between them. Per the germline V gene, CDR1 is SGDLS and CDR2 is YYNGEE. Combining the CDR3 with reference TRBV9 and TRBJ2-5 gives the whole variable domain DSGVTQTPKHLITATGQRVTLRCSPRSGDLSVYWYQQSLDQGLQFLIQYYNGEERAKGNILERFSAQQFPDLHSELNLSSLELGDSALYFCASSVEGLYQETQYFGPGTRLLVL.

The rearrangement uses TRBV14 and TRBJ2-7, with 7 nucleotides matching TRBD1. CDR1 and CDR2 from the germline V gene are SGHDN and FVKESK. Trimming cost V 1 base and J 3 bases; bases outside gene matches: 3. The CDR3 extends over 14 amino acids. CDR3: CASSQVPGGYEQYF. DNA of the CDR3: TGTGCCAGCAGCCAAGTCCCAGGGGGCTACGAGCAGTACTTC.

The genes are TRBV7-2 and TRBJ2-3, with 8 positions matching TRBD2. J lost 4 bases, V lost 4 bases, and 16 bases had no gene match. Germline CDR1 is SGHTA and CDR2 is FQGNSA. The CDR3 is 18 amino acids. In nucleotides, the CDR3 is TGTGCCAGCAGCTCCATAGCGGGGACACATGTATGGTCAGATACGCAGTATTTT. It codes for CASSSIAGTHVWSDTQYF.

The rearrangement links TRBV24-1 to TRBJ2-5, with 10 bases identical to TRBD1. CDR1 and CDR2 (germline): KGHDR, SFDVKD. With V trimmed by 3 bases and J by 4 bases, 7 bases remained unmatched. This CDR3 has 16 amino acids. This CDR3 is CATSDVGQGTVETQYF. The DNA for the CDR3 is TGTGCCACCAGTGATGTGGGACAGGGGACTGTAGAGACCCAGTACTTC.

This clonotype appeared a single time. The rearrangement uses TRBV9 and TRBJ1-2; no clear D gene. Trimming removed 5 bases from V and 4 bases from J, with 3 bases in between. Germline CDR1 and CDR2: SGDLS and YYNGEE. The CDR3 covers 10 residues. The CDR3 protein is CASSGYGYTF. The CDR3 DNA reads as TGTGCCAGCAGTGGCTATGGCTACACCTTC.

V usage is TRBV13 and J usage is TRBJ1-6, with TRBD1 identical over 9 bases. Looked up from germline, CDR1 is PRHDT and CDR2 is FYEKMQ (reference sequence). CDR3 length equals 15 residues. The trim removed 6 bases at V and 4 bases at J, leaving 4 bases unmatched. Here the CDR3 reads CASRQGAPYNSPLHF. The CDR3 coding sequence is TGTGCCAGCAGACAGGGGGCTCCTTATAATTCACCCCTCCACTTT.

CDR3 sequence reads: CSVPGGGAEAFF. In DNA form, the CDR3 reads TGCAGCGTGCCCGGGGGAGGCGCTGAAGCTTTCTTT. The V gene is TRBV29-1, the J gene TRBJ1-1; D might be TRBD1 (5 bases). The V and J ends lost 6 bases and 6 bases respectively, with 14 bases between them. This CDR3 region has 12 residues. Germline V gene data show CDR1 as SQVTM and CDR2 as ANQGSEA.

This clonotype was observed a single time. The chain has TRBV12-3 or TRBV12-4 and TRBJ2-1; 16 bases agree with TRBD2. The V gene end was trimmed by 5 bases and the J gene end by 9 bases; junction bases not matched to a gene: 10. The CDR3 length is 17 residues. The CDR3 DNA sequence: TGTGCCAGCAGTCCCCTTGGGACTAGCGGGGGGGCTGGTGAGCAGTTCTTC. This translates into CASSPLGTSGGAGEQFF.

This chain links TRBV9 with TRBJ2-2; 9 positions match TRBD2. The CDR3 spans 18 residues. Germline trimming cut 0 bases from V and 4 bases from J; bases unmatched to any gene: 10. CDR1 is SGDLS and CDR2 is YYNGEE in the germline V gene. The CDR3: CASSVAIGSGGPTGELFF. The CDR3 DNA is TGTGCCAGCAGCGTAGCTATTGGTAGCGGGGGCCCCACCGGGGAGCTGTTTTTT.

The chain couples TRBV20-1 to TRBJ1-1; 8 nucleotides line up with TRBD1. The CDR3 sequence is 12 residues long. Germline trimming cut 7 bases from V and 5 bases from J; bases unmatched to any gene: 6. From germline, CDR1 is DFQATT and CDR2 SNEGSKA (reference sequence). CDR3 loop: CSVPGGWTEAFF. CDR3 in DNA: TGCAGTGTCCCAGGGGGCTGGACTGAAGCTTTCTTT.

V is TRBV7-9 and J is TRBJ2-3, with 10 bases identical to TRBD2. The germline gives CDR1 SEHNR, CDR2 FQNEAQ (reference sequence). There are 18 residues in the CDR3. V lost 5 bases and J lost 1; bases outside the gene matches: 12. CDR3 in amino acids: CASSATSGDIAGTDTQYF. CDR3 DNA sequence: TGTGCCAGCAGCGCAACTAGCGGGGACATCGCGGGCACAGATACGCAGTATTTT.

The chain couples TRBV19 to TRBJ2-2, with a possible D match to TRBD1 (5 bases). This CDR3 has 13 residues. Germline CDR1 reads LNHDA; CDR2 reads SQIVND (reference sequence). The V gene lost 8 bases and the J gene lost 7 bases, with 14 bases spanning the gap. CDR3 protein: CASGDRTFGELFF. Written as DNA, the CDR3 is TGTGCCAGTGGAGATCGGACATTCGGGGAGCTGTTTTTT.

The V gene is TRBV9, the J gene TRBJ2-7; D possibly matches TRBD1 or TRBD2 (5 bases each). Per germline, CDR1 SGDLS and CDR2 YYNGEE. The CDR3 contains 16 residues. V gave up 2 bases and J gave up 0 bases, with 15 bases separating them. As DNA, the CDR3 is TGTGCCAGCAGCGTTGCCTCAGGGACGGCCTCCTACGAGCAGTACTTC. This codes for CASSVASGTASYEQYF.